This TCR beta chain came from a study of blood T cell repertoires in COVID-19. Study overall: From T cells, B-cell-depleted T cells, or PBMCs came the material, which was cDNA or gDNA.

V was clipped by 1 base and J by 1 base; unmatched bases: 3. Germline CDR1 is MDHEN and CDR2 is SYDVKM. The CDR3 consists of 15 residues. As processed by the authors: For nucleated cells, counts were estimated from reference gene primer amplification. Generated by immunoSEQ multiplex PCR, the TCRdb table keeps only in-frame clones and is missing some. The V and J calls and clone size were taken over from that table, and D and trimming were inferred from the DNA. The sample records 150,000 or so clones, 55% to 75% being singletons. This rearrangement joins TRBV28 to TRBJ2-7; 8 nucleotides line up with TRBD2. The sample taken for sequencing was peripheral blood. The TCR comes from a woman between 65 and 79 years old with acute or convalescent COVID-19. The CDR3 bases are TGTGCCAGCAGTTTATTCACTAGCGGTTCCTACGAGCAGTACTTC. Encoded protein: CASSLFTSGSYEQYF.